Listed here are 9 T cell receptor beta chains from one sample, sequenced in a study of control samples from healthy donors and cancer patients. Sequencing was performed with immunoSEQ multiplex PCR; in TCRdb, only in-frame clones are kept and a portion is missing. Among about 110,000 clones listed, less than 95% were seen once. The source material was blood. The receptors here all came from a human donor in good health. The donor label of this sample is uncertain.

The chain recombines TRBV12-5 with TRBJ1-1; D possibly corresponds to TRBD1 (6 bases). CDR1 and CDR2 from the germline V gene are LGHNT and FRNRAP. CDR3 size: 16 residues. V dropped 5 bases and J dropped 0 bases, with 16 bases sitting between them. CDR3 in DNA: TGTGCTAGTGGTCCCGAAGGACAGACTATGAACACTGAAGCTTTCTTT. As protein: CASGPEGQTMNTEAFF.

CDR3 sequence reads: CASSEPGVGTEAFF. The CDR3 bases are TGTGCCAGCAGTGAACCCGGGGTGGGGACTGAAGCTTTCTTT. The chain joins TRBV2 to TRBJ1-1; D remains ambiguous. The V gene's germline CDR1 is SNHLY and CDR2 FYNNEI. The CDR3 loop spans 14 amino acids. V lost 2 bases, J lost 5 bases, and 12 bases lay in between. Complete variable domain (other parts from reference TRBV2 and TRBJ1-1): EPEVTQTPSHQVTQMGQEVILRCVPISNHLYFYWYRQILGQKVEFLVSFYNNEISEKSEIFDDQFSVERPDGSNFTLKIRSTKLEDSAMYFCASSEPGVGTEAFFGQGTRLTVV.

The rearrangement links TRBV24-1 to TRBJ2-1, with a weak D call TRBD2 (6 bases). CDR1 and CDR2 from the germline V gene are KGHDR and SFDVKD. The CDR3 totals 17 residues. Trimming removed 4 bases from V and 0 bases from J, with 15 bases in between. For the CDR3, the DNA is TGTGCCACCAGTGACCCAAGCGGGCAGAGCTCCTACAATGAGCAGTTCTTC. This sequence encodes CATSDPSGQSSYNEQFF.

This clone was counted a few times. The chain is built from TRBV24-1 and TRBJ1-1; the match to TRBD1 covers 9 bases. The CDR3 length is 15 residues. The V segment lost 4 bases and the J segment 3 bases; nucleotides outside the gene matches: 5. The germline V gene has CDR1 KGHDR and CDR2 SFDVKD. CDR3 in amino acids: CATSDPGQGDTEAFF. In nucleotides, the CDR3 is TGTGCCACCAGTGACCCGGGACAGGGCGACACTGAAGCTTTCTTT.

The CDR3 here is CASSSLLEAFF. CDR3 sequence (DNA): TGTGCCAGCAGCTCTCTGCTTGAAGCTTTCTTT. The chain couples TRBV3-1 (or the pseudogene TRBV3-2) to TRBJ1-1; no definite D call. Germline lookup yields CDR1 LGHDT and CDR2 YNNKEL (reference sequence). CDR3 size: 11 residues. Trimming took off 5 bases at V and 7 bases at J, with 8 bases between the two ends.

The chain's CDR3 is CASAYREAGELFF. CDR3 bases: TGTGCCAGCGCATACAGGGAGGCCGGGGAGCTGTTTTTT. The V call is TRBV6-5, the J call TRBJ2-2, with D possibly being TRBD1 or TRBD2 (6 bases each). The CDR3 has 13 residues. V was trimmed by 8 bases and J by 6 bases, leaving 13 bases between them. CDR1 MNHEY and CDR2 SVGAGI come from the germline V gene.

The CDR3 DNA reads as TGTGCCACCAGTGCCCCGGGACAGGATTATGGCTACACCTTC. Its protein is CATSAPGQDYGYTF. The chain has TRBV24-1 and TRBJ1-2; 8 bases map to TRBD1. From germline, CDR1 is KGHDR and CDR2 SFDVKD. The CDR3 extends over 14 amino acids. V shed 5 bases, J shed 5 bases, and the junction held 6 bases outside the gene matches.

The table lists this clone with a count of one. V gene TRBV7-2 combines with J gene TRBJ1-1; perhaps TRBD1 as D (5 bases). The CDR3 has 14 residues. V lost 1 base, J lost 2 bases, and 8 bases lay in between. Looked up from germline, CDR1 is SGHTA and CDR2 is FQGNSA. CDR3 loop: CASSLVTGNTEAFF. The CDR3 DNA reads as TGTGCCAGCAGCTTAGTTACAGGTAACACTGAAGCTTTCTTT. Together with reference TRBV7-2 and TRBJ1-1, the CDR3 gives the full variable domain: GAGVSQSPSNKVTEKGKDVELRCDPISGHTALYWYRQSLGQGLEFLIYFQGNSAPDKSGLPSDRFSAERTGGSVSTLTIQRTQQEDSAVYLCASSLVTGNTEAFFGQGTRLTVV.

CDR3 sequence (DNA): TGCGCCAGCAGCGGGGAGGGGAAGGATACGCAGTATTTT. Translation gives CASSGEGKDTQYF. The chain is built from TRBV10-2 and TRBJ2-3, with 7 nucleotides matching TRBD2. Trimming took 6 bases from V and 6 from J; bases not matched to a gene: 6. Germline-derived CDR1 and CDR2 are WSHSY and SAAADI. CDR3 length: 13 amino acids.